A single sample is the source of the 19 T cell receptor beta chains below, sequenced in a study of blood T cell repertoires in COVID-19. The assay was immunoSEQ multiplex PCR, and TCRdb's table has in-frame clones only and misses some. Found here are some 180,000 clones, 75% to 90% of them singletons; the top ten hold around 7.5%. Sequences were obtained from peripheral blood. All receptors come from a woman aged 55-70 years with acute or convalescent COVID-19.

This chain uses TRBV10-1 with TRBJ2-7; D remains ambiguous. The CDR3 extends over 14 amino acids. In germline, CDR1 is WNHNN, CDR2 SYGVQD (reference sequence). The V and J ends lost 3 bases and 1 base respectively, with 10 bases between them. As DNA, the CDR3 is TGCGCCAGCAGTGATGGTGGCGGATCCTACGAGCAGTACTTC. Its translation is CASSDGGGSYEQYF.

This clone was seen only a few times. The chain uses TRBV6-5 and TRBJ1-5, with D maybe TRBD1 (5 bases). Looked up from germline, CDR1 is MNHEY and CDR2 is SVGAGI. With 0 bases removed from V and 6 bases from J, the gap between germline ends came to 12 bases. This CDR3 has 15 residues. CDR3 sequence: CASSYSWGDGQPQHF. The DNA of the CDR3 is TGTGCCAGCAGTTACTCTTGGGGGGACGGTCAGCCCCAGCATTTT.

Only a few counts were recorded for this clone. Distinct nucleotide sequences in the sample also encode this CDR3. CDR3 nucleotide sequence: TGTGCCAGCCGCCTCGGGTACTCCTACGAGCAGTACTTC. Translating it yields CASRLGYSYEQYF. The chain links TRBV27 to TRBJ2-7; the D is unclear. Germline assignment: CDR1 MNHEY and CDR2 SMNVEV (reference sequence). The CDR3 is 13 residues long. The V end lost 8 bases, the J end lost 0 bases, and 11 bases lay between the germline ends.

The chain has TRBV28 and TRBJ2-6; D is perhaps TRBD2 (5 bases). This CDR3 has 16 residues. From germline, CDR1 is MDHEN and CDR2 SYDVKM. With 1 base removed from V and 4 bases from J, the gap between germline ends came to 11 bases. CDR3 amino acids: CASSLLGPGGANVLTF. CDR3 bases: TGTGCCAGCAGTTTATTAGGCCCGGGGGGGGCCAACGTCCTGACTTTC.

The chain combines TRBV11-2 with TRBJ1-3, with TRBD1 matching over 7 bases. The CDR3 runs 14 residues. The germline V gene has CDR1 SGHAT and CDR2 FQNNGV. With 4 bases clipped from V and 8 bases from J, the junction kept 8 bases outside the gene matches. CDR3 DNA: TGTGCCAGCAGCTACGACAGGGCCCAAGACACCATATATTTT. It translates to CASSYDRAQDTIYF.

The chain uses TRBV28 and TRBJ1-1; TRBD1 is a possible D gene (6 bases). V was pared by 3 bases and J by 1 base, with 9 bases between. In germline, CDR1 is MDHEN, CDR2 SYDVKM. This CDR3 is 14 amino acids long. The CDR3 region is CASSLVGGNTEAFF. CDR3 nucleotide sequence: TGTGCCAGCAGTTTGGTAGGGGGGAACACTGAAGCTTTCTTT.

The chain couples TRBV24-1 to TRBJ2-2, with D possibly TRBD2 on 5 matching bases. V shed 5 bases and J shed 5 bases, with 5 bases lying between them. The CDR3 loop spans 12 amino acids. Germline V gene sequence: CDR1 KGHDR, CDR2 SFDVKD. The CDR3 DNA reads TGTGCCACCAGTGCGGGGACCGGGGAGCTGTTTTTT. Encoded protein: CATSAGTGELFF.

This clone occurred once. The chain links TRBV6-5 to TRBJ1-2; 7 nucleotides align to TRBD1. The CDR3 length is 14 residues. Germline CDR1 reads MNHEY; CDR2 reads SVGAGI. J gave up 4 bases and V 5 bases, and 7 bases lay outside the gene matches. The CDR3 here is CASSRQGSLYGYTF. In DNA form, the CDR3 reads TGTGCCAGCAGTCGACAGGGTTCCCTCTATGGCTACACCTTC.

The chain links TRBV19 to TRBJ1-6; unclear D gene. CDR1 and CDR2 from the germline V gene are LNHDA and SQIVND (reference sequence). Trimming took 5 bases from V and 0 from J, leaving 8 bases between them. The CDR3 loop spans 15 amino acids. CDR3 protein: CASSPGLSYNSPLHF. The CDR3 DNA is TGTGCCAGTAGTCCAGGACTCTCCTATAATTCACCCCTCCACTTT.

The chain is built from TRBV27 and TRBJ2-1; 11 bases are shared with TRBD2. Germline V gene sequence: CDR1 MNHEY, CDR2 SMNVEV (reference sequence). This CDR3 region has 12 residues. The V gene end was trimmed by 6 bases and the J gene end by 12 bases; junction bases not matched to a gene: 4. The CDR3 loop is CASSLTSGRQFF. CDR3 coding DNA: TGTGCCAGCAGCCTCACTAGCGGGAGGCAGTTCTTC.

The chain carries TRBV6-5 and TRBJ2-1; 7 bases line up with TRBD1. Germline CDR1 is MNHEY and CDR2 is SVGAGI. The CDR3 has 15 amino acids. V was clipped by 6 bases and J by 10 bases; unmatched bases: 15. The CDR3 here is CASSSLGQQLGEQFF. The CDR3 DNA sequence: TGTGCCAGCAGCAGTTTGGGACAGCAATTAGGCGAGCAGTTCTTC.

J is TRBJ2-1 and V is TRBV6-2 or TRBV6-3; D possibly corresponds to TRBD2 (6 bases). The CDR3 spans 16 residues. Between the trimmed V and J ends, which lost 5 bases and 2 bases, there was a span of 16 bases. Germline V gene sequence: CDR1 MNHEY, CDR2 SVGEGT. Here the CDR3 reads CASSLQSGRAYNEQFF. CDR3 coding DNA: TGTGCCAGCAGTCTGCAAAGCGGGCGCGCCTACAATGAGCAGTTCTTC.

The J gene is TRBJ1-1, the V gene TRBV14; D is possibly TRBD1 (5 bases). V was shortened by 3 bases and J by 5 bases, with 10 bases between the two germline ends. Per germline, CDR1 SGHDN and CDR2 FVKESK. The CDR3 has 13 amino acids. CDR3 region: CASSQQGVTEAFF. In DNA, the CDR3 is TGTGCCAGCAGCCAGCAGGGTGTTACTGAAGCTTTCTTT.

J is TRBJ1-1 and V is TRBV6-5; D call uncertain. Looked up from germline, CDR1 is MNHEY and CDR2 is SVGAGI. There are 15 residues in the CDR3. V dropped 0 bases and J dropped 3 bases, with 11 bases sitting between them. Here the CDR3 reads CASSYSIGSHTEAFF. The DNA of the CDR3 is TGTGCCAGCAGTTACTCAATCGGGTCCCACACTGAAGCTTTCTTT.

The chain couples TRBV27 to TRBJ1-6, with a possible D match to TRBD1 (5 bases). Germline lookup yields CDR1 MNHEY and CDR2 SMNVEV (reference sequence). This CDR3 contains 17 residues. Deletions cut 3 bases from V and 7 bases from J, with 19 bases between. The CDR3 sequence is CASSLTVTLTLNSPLHF. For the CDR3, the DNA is TGTGCCAGCAGTTTGACAGTCACCTTGACTTTAAATTCACCCCTCCACTTT.

The CDR3: CASSPWAAGPQETQYF. Written as DNA, the CDR3 is TGTGCCAGCTCACCATGGGCGGCGGGGCCCCAAGAGACCCAGTACTTC. V usage is TRBV18 and J usage is TRBJ2-5; perhaps TRBD2 as D (6 bases). This CDR3 is 16 amino acids long. Trimming shortened V by 2 bases and J by 1 base, and 14 bases separated the two germline ends. Germline CDR1 and CDR2: KGHSH and LQKENI. The whole variable domain, remainder taken from reference TRBV18 and TRBJ2-5, is NAGVMQNPRHLVRRRGQEARLRCSPMKGHSHVYWYRQLPEEGLKFMVYLQKENIIDESGMPKERFSAEFPKEGPSILRIQQVVRGDSAAYFCASSPWAAGPQETQYFGPGTRLLVL.

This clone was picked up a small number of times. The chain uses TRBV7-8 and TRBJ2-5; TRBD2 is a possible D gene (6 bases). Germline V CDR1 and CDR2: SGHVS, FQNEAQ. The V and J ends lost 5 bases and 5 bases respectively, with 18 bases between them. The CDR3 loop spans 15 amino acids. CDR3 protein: CASSQGLARTETQYF. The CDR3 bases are TGTGCCAGCAGCCAAGGGCTAGCGAGAACTGAGACCCAGTACTTC.

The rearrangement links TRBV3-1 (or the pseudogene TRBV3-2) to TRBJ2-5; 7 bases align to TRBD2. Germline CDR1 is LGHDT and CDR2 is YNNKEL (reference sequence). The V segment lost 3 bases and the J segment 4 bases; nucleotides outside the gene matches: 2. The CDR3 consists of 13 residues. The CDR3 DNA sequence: TGTGCCAGCAGCCAGTGGGGGGGAGAGACCCAGTACTTC. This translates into CASSQWGGETQYF.

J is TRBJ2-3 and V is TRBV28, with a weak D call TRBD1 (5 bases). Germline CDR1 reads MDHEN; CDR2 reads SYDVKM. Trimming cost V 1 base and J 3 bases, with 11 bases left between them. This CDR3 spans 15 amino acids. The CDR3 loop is CASSLFEGATDTQYF. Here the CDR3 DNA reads TGTGCCAGCAGTTTATTCGAAGGGGCAACAGATACGCAGTATTTT.